The 31 T cell receptor beta chains presented below share a single source sample, sequenced in a study of T-cell reconstitution after alpha-beta-depleted transplantation in children. The TCRbeta library incorporated unique molecular identifiers. MiXCR, run by TCRdb on the PCR reads, gives a single entry per CDR3 protein. The data contain 250,000 to 400,000 distinct CDR3 sequences, around 25% of them seen just once; the ten biggest clones take up roughly 9.8%. The specimen was PBMCs, mostly from graft donor cells, collected 180 days after TCRalphabeta/CD19-depleted stem cell transplant. The receptor set was obtained from a male patient between 10 and 17 years old who had a stem cell transplant for acute lymphoblastic leukemia, so the T cells may come from the graft donor.

V and J are TRBV4-1 and TRBJ1-1; TRBD1 agrees at 11 bases. V lost 4 bases and J lost 2; bases outside the gene matches: 18. Per the germline V gene, CDR1 is MGHRA and CDR2 is YSYEKL. There are 20 residues in the CDR3. For the CDR3, the DNA is TGCGCCAGCAGCCCGAGGAAATTGGACAGGGGGCCGATACTCAACACTGAAGCTTTCTTT. It yields the protein CASSPRKLDRGPILNTEAFF.

This clonotype was counted only a few times. V is TRBV2 and J is TRBJ1-1; tentatively, D is TRBD1 (6 bases). V lost 4 bases and J lost 1, with 10 bases in between. The CDR3 runs to 14 residues. In germline, CDR1 is SNHLY, CDR2 FYNNEI. The DNA of the CDR3 is TGTGCCAGCAGTGGGGGGCTGAGGAACACTGAAGCTTTCTTT. Its protein product is CASSGGLRNTEAFF. The whole variable domain, filled in from reference TRBV2 and TRBJ1-1, reads EPEVTQTPSHQVTQMGQEVILRCVPISNHLYFYWYRQILGQKVEFLVSFYNNEISEKSEIFDDQFSVERPDGSNFTLKIRSTKLEDSAMYFCASSGGLRNTEAFFGQGTRLTVV.

This clonotype came up a few times. This rearrangement joins TRBV9 to TRBJ2-7, with 7 nucleotides matching TRBD2. With V trimmed by 3 bases and J by 4 bases, 16 bases remained unmatched. Germline V CDR1 and CDR2: SGDLS, YYNGEE. CDR3 size: 17 residues. CDR3 coding DNA: TGTGCCAGCAGCGAAAGAGGGACCGGACTAGTTACTTACGAGCAGTACTTC. It yields the protein CASSERGTGLVTYEQYF.

This clonotype was detected a few times. V is TRBV2 and J is TRBJ2-7, with D possibly TRBD1 on 6 matching bases. This CDR3 is 15 amino acids long. Per germline, CDR1 SNHLY and CDR2 FYNNEI. The V end was cut by 8 bases, the J end by 1 base, with 18 bases between. The CDR3: CASYYPGHQSYEQYF. The CDR3 DNA reads TGTGCCAGCTATTACCCGGGACACCAGTCCTACGAGCAGTACTTC.

The chain couples TRBV5-1 to TRBJ2-7; D is perhaps TRBD1 (5 bases). Between the trimmed V and J ends, which lost 0 bases and 0 bases, there was a span of 13 bases. This CDR3 has 16 residues. The germline V gene has CDR1 SGHRS and CDR2 YFSETQ. CDR3 in DNA: TGCGCCAGCAGCTTGGCCGGCAGGGCGAGCTCCTACGAGCAGTACTTC. Translating it yields CASSLAGRASSYEQYF.

The DNA of the CDR3 is TGCGCCAGCAGCTCTAGACAGGGGGGAAAGACTTTCTATGGCTACACCTTC. This translates into CASSSRQGGKTFYGYTF. The chain is built from TRBV5-1 and TRBJ1-2; 9 nucleotides line up with TRBD1. Germline V gene sequence: CDR1 SGHRS, CDR2 YFSETQ. This CDR3 comprises 17 residues. J was trimmed by 4 bases and V by 3 bases; bases with no gene match: 13.

V gene TRBV2 combines with J gene TRBJ2-7; D is undetermined. The CDR3 contains 14 residues. The V end was cut by 5 bases, the J end by 3 bases, with 14 bases between. CDR1 is SNHLY and CDR2 is FYNNEI in the germline V gene. CDR3 loop: CASSPPWTIYEQYF. The CDR3, as DNA: TGTGCCAGCAGTCCTCCGTGGACCATCTACGAGCAGTACTTC.

The chain recombines TRBV11-2 with TRBJ2-1; 10 nucleotides align to TRBD2. Germline V gene data show CDR1 as SGHAT and CDR2 as FQNNGV. V lost 1 base, J lost 5 bases, and 11 bases stayed unmatched. The CDR3 is made up of 18 amino acids. CDR3 in amino acids: CASSLVPGWSGRDNEQFF. The CDR3 DNA sequence: TGTGCCAGCAGCTTAGTCCCTGGATGGAGCGGGAGGGACAATGAGCAGTTCTTC.

The chain has TRBV20-1 and TRBJ2-6; 7 nucleotides align to TRBD1. The CDR3 loop spans 17 amino acids. The trim removed 4 bases at V and 0 bases at J, leaving 9 bases unmatched. CDR1 DFQATT and CDR2 SNEGSKA come from the germline V gene (reference sequence). DNA for the CDR3: TGCAGTGCTACTCGACAGGGTTCCCTCTCTGGGGCCAACGTCCTGACTTTC. Its protein is CSATRQGSLSGANVLTF.

A few counts support this clonotype. The chain carries TRBV4-1 and TRBJ1-2, with D perhaps TRBD1 (6 bases). In germline, CDR1 is MGHRA, CDR2 YSYEKL. Trimming took 2 bases from V and 8 from J, leaving 21 bases between them. CDR3 size: 16 residues. CDR3 nucleotides: TGCGCCAGCAGCCAACGTATTACAGGGCCCCTCATCGGCTACACCTTC. Its translation is CASSQRITGPLIGYTF.

The rearrangement links TRBV7-8 to TRBJ2-6; 7 bases line up with TRBD1. The CDR3 length is 19 residues. The germline CDR1 and CDR2 sequences are SGHVS and FQNEAQ. V lost 5 bases and J lost 0; bases outside the gene matches: 13. Written as DNA, the CDR3 is TGTGCCAGCAGCCCTTGGGACAGCCTCTTTCCCTCTGGGGCCAACGTCCTGACTTTC. This translates into CASSPWDSLFPSGANVLTF.

This clonotype was seen more than once but under ten times. The chain is built from TRBV12-3 or TRBV12-4 and TRBJ2-3, with TRBD1 as a possible D gene (6 bases). The CDR3 has 14 residues. V was clipped by 3 bases and J by 2 bases, with 9 bases between them. The CDR3 DNA reads TGTGCCAGCAGTTTTTGGACAGACACAGATACGCAGTATTTT. Translation gives CASSFWTDTDTQYF.

There are a few counts of this clonotype. The chain is built from TRBV12-3 or TRBV12-4 and TRBJ2-7; 7 nucleotides line up with TRBD1. This CDR3 has 14 residues. Trimming at V came to 7 bases and at J to 5 bases, leaving 11 bases not matched to a gene. The CDR3 sequence is CASTQATGTHEQYF. CDR3 in DNA: TGTGCCAGCACCCAAGCGACAGGGACCCACGAGCAGTACTTC.

The chain employs TRBV29-1 and TRBJ2-1; 9 positions match TRBD2. The length of the CDR3 is 14 residues. V gave up 5 bases and J gave up 0 bases; unmatched junction bases: 2. The germline V gene encodes CDR1 SQVTM and CDR2 ANQGSEA. CDR3 protein: CSVISGSSYNEQFF. CDR3 DNA sequence: TGCAGCGTTATTAGCGGGAGCTCCTACAATGAGCAGTTCTTC.

A few counts support this clonotype. The chain couples TRBV20-1 to TRBJ2-1; tentatively, D is TRBD1 or TRBD2 (5 bases each). Looked up from germline, CDR1 is DFQATT and CDR2 is SNEGSKA (reference sequence). V was shortened by 0 bases and J by 2 bases, with 14 bases between the two germline ends. The CDR3 has 16 residues. This CDR3 reads CSARDSEAGPYNEQFF. CDR3 in DNA: TGCAGTGCTAGAGATAGCGAGGCAGGGCCCTACAATGAGCAGTTCTTC.

This clonotype was detected many times. The rearrangement joins TRBV12-3 or TRBV12-4 to TRBJ1-2; the D gene is possibly TRBD1 (6 bases). V gave up 5 bases and J gave up 4 bases, with 14 bases separating them. The CDR3 is 14 residues long. CDR3 amino acids: CASSPPRGGYGYTF. The CDR3 nucleotides are TGTGCCAGCAGTCCTCCCAGGGGCGGCTATGGCTACACCTTC.

The J gene is TRBJ2-1, the V gene TRBV4-1; TRBD2 matches 9 bases. The trim removed 4 bases at V and 1 base at J, leaving 17 bases unmatched. Germline V lookup: CDR1 MGHRA, CDR2 YSYEKL. This CDR3 region has 20 residues. The CDR3 loop reads CASSPRGNPRLAESYNEQFF. CDR3 coding DNA: TGCGCCAGCAGCCCGAGGGGGAATCCAAGACTAGCGGAGTCCTACAATGAGCAGTTCTTC.

V usage is TRBV5-1 and J usage is TRBJ2-3; D is unclear. This CDR3 is built from 17 residues. The germline V and J ends were trimmed by 4 bases and 3 bases, with 21 bases remaining between them. Germline CDR1 and CDR2: SGHRS and YFSETQ. CDR3 nucleotides: TGCGCCAGCAGCCTATACCTCCCCCTACCCCCGACAGATACGCAGTATTTT. It encodes CASSLYLPLPPTDTQYF.

The J gene is TRBJ2-4, the V gene TRBV20-1; perhaps TRBD1 as D (5 bases). Germline-derived CDR1 and CDR2 are DFQATT and SNEGSKA (reference sequence). This CDR3 spans 15 amino acids. The V end was cut by 5 bases, the J end by 0 bases, with 14 bases between. CDR3 nucleotides: TGCAGTGCTCTGAACAGGAAAACAGCCAAAAACATTCAGTACTTC. It is translated as CSALNRKTAKNIQYF.

This clonotype was found a few times. An end of the junction differs from the germline gene, which may be a read error. The chain is built from TRBV20-1 and TRBJ2-1; TRBD2 might be the D (5 bases). The CDR3 sequence is 12 residues long. Germline V gives CDR1 DFQATT, CDR2 SNEGSKA (reference sequence). This CDR3 reads CSARERAVEQFF. The CDR3 DNA sequence: TGCAGTGCTCGAGAGAGGGCCGTTGAGCAGTTCTTC.

This clonotype was counted a few times. The chain employs TRBV12-3 or TRBV12-4 and TRBJ2-5; D unresolved. CDR3 length: 14 residues. V was pared by 6 bases and J by 3 bases, with 14 bases between. For the CDR3, the DNA is TGTGCCAGCAGCCCCAGGACGGCCGAAGAGACCCAGTACTTC. It translates to CASSPRTAEETQYF.

The chain has TRBV7-2 and TRBJ2-5, with D uncertain. The CDR3 extends over 14 amino acids. In germline, CDR1 is SGHTA, CDR2 FQGNSA. Trimming cost V 0 bases and J 4 bases, with 9 bases left between them. This chain's CDR3 is CASSLAGRRETQYF. CDR3 bases: TGTGCCAGCAGCTTAGCCGGGCGCCGAGAGACCCAGTACTTC.

This clonotype was detected a few times. The chain carries TRBV7-6 and TRBJ1-1, with D unclear. The CDR3 covers 13 residues. Germline CDR1 reads SGHVS; CDR2 reads FNYEAQ. V was trimmed by 5 bases and J by 1 base, leaving 8 bases between them. CDR3 sequence (DNA): TGTGCCAGCAGCGTGCTCAAGAACACTGAAGCTTTCTTT. It is translated as CASSVLKNTEAFF.

This clonotype was detected a few times. The chain couples TRBV5-1 to TRBJ2-6; D unresolved. The V gene lost 5 bases and the J gene lost 4 bases, with 4 bases spanning the gap. Looked up from germline, CDR1 is SGHRS and CDR2 is YFSETQ. This CDR3 has 12 amino acids. DNA of the CDR3: TGCGCCAGCAGTCGGGGGGCCAACGTCCTGACTTTC. Amino acid sequence: CASSRGANVLTF. The whole variable domain, remainder taken from reference TRBV5-1 and TRBJ2-6, is KAGVTQTPRYLIKTRGQQVTLSCSPISGHRSVSWYQQTPGQGLQFLFEYFSETQRNKGNFPGRFSGRQFSNSRSEMNVSTLELGDSALYLCASSRGANVLTFGAGSRLTVL.

The chain combines TRBV27 with TRBJ2-6; D is perhaps TRBD2 (5 bases). CDR1 is MNHEY, CDR2 SMNVEV, per germline (reference sequence). V lost 4 bases and J 0 bases, leaving 16 bases between the germline ends. CDR3 size: 18 residues. The CDR3 is CASSSPLRVPSGANVLTF. CDR3 coding DNA: TGTGCCAGCAGTTCCCCTTTGAGGGTCCCCTCTGGGGCCAACGTCCTGACTTTC.

The chain joins TRBV5-1 to TRBJ2-7; TRBD2 matches 10 bases. This CDR3 spans 15 amino acids. Germline lookup yields CDR1 SGHRS and CDR2 YFSETQ. Trimming cost V 9 bases and J 4 bases; bases outside gene matches: 13. The CDR3 DNA follows: TGCGCCACCAGATTCATAGCGGGAGGTACATACGAGCAGTACTTC. This sequence encodes CATRFIAGGTYEQYF. Full variable domain (rest looked up from reference TRBV5-1 and TRBJ2-7): KAGVTQTPRYLIKTRGQQVTLSCSPISGHRSVSWYQQTPGQGLQFLFEYFSETQRNKGNFPGRFSGRQFSNSRSEMNVSTLELGDSALYLCATRFIAGGTYEQYFGPGTRLTVT.

This clonotype has only a few counts. The chain recombines TRBV5-1 with TRBJ1-1; 8 positions agree with TRBD1. After removal of 0 bases from V and 0 bases from J, the junction contained 7 bases not matched to a gene. This CDR3 is built from 17 residues. CDR1 is SGHRS and CDR2 is YFSETQ in the germline V gene. The CDR3 loop reads CASSLARQGAMNTEAFF. In DNA, the CDR3 is TGCGCCAGCAGCTTGGCGCGCCAGGGGGCGATGAACACTGAAGCTTTCTTT.

J is TRBJ1-1 and V is TRBV5-1; TRBD1 matches at 7 bases. V dropped 0 bases and J dropped 6; count of bases not matched to a gene: 11. CDR3 length: 16 residues. Germline values: CDR1 SGHRS, CDR2 YFSETQ. The CDR3 sequence is CASSLVWGGGGAEAFF. The CDR3 region has the DNA TGCGCCAGCAGCTTGGTTTGGGGGGGAGGGGGCGCTGAAGCTTTCTTT.

V gene TRBV12-3 or TRBV12-4 combines with J gene TRBJ1-1, with D perhaps matching TRBD1 (6 bases). V dropped 6 bases and J dropped 4 bases, with 12 bases sitting between them. CDR3 length equals 13 residues. The CDR3 is CASRQGLSTEAFF. CDR3 nucleotide sequence: TGTGCCAGCAGGCAGGGGCTGTCCACTGAAGCTTTCTTT.

This clonotype turned up a few times. The J gene is TRBJ1-2, the V gene TRBV10-3; D is undetermined. V gave up 4 bases and J gave up 1 base, with 7 bases separating them. The CDR3 has 13 residues. Per germline, CDR1 ENHRY and CDR2 SYGVKD. CDR3 coding DNA: TGTGCCATCAGTGGCCAAGTTAACTATGGCTACACCTTC. Protein: CAISGQVNYGYTF.

This chain joins TRBV5-1 and TRBJ1-2; D is unclear. CDR3 length equals 14 residues. CDR1 SGHRS and CDR2 YFSETQ come from the germline V gene. Trimming cost V 0 bases and J 12 bases, with 18 bases left between them. CDR3 region: CASSLERGLTGDTF. Here the CDR3 DNA reads TGCGCCAGCAGCTTGGAGCGAGGCCTTACCGGGGACACCTTC.